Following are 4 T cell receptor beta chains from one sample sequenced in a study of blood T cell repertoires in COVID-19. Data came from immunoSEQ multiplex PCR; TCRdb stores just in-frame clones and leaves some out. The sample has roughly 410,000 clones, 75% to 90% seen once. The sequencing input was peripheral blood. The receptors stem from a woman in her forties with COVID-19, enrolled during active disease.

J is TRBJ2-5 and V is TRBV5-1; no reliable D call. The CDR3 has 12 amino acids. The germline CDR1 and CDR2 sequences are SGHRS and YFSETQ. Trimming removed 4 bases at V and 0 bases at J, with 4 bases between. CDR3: CASSRDQETQYF. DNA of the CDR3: TGCGCCAGCAGCCGGGACCAAGAGACCCAGTACTTC.

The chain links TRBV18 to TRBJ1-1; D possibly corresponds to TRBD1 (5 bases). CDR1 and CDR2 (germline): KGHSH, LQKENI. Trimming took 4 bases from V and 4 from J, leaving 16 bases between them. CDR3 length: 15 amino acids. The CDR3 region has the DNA TGTGCCAGCTCACGCCAAGATGGAGGGACCACTGAAGCTTTCTTT. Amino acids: CASSRQDGGTTEAFF. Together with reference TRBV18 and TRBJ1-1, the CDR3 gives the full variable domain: NAGVMQNPRHLVRRRGQEARLRCSPMKGHSHVYWYRQLPEEGLKFMVYLQKENIIDESGMPKERFSAEFPKEGPSILRIQQVVRGDSAAYFCASSRQDGGTTEAFFGQGTRLTVV.

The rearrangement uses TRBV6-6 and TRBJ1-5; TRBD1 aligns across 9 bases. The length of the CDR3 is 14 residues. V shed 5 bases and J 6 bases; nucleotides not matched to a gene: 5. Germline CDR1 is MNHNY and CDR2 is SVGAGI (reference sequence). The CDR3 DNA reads TGTGCCAGCAGTAGTACAGGGGGCCGTCAGCCCCAGCATTTT. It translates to CASSSTGGRQPQHF.

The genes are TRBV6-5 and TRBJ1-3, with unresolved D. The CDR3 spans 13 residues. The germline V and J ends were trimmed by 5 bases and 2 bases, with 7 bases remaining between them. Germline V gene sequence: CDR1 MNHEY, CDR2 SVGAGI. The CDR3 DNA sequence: TGTGCCAGCAGTCTGGGCACTGGAAACACCATATATTTT. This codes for CASSLGTGNTIYF.